This T cell receptor (beta chain) was found in a study of blood T cell repertoires in COVID-19. Across the whole study: Acute and convalescent COVID-19 specimens originated in the United States, Italy and Spain.

The CDR3 loop spans 13 amino acids. V gave up 8 bases and J gave up 5 bases, with 12 bases separating them. Germline values: CDR1 MNHEY, CDR2 SVGAGI. Seattle-derived patients entered the study during active infection and were followed longitudinally. TCRdb's copy holds only in-frame clones and misses some; the assay was immunoSEQ multiplex PCR. The sample lists 390,000 or so clones, 70% to 90% occurring once. In this sample, this clone turned up once. The source material was peripheral blood. The genes are TRBV6-5 and TRBJ2-2; D call uncertain. The TCR sequence derives from a woman aged 30 to 39 with COVID-19, enrolled during active disease. The CDR3 DNA reads TGTGCCAGCTCGGTACAGCCAACCGGGGAGCTGTTTTTT. It translates to CASSVQPTGELFF.